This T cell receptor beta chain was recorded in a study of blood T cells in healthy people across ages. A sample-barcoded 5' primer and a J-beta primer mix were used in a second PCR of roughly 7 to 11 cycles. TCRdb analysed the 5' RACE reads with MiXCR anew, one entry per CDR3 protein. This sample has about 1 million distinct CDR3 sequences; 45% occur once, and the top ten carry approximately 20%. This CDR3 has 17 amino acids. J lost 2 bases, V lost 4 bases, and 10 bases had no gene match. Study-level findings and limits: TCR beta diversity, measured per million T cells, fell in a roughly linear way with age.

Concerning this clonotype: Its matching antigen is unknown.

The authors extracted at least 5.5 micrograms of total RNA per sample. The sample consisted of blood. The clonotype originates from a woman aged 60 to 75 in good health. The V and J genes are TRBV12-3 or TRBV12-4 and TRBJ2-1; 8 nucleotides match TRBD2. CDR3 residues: CASSWTSPLTTYNEQFF. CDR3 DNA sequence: TGTGCCAGCAGTTGGACTAGCCCGCTTACAACCTACAATGAGCAGTTCTTC.